Sequencing of this T cell receptor (beta chain) was carried out in a study of CD8 T cells in Susac syndrome. Random hexamers were used to reverse transcribe 0.5 to 1 ug of RNA. TCRdb independently ran MiXCR on the immunoSEQ multiplex PCR reads; one entry per CDR3 protein. The sample gives some 250,000 distinct CDR3 sequences, 90% to 96% of which show up once; approximately 0.094% is in the top ten. With 1 base clipped from V and 6 bases from J, the junction kept 8 bases outside the gene matches. This CDR3 is 15 amino acids long. Germline V gene sequence: CDR1 SGHVS, CDR2 FQNEAQ. The receptor was isolated from a human donor with Susac syndrome. The chain joins TRBV7-8 to TRBJ1-2; 7 bases match TRBD1. Sequencing used CD4+ T cells from PBMCs. This CDR3 is CASSLGGPTGDGYTF. DNA of the CDR3: TGTGCCAGCAGCTTAGGGGGGCCCACAGGGGATGGCTACACCTTC.